These T cell receptor beta chains were read from a single sample in a study of response to subunit inactivated influenza vaccine. TCRdb processed the RT-PCR reads anew with MiXCR; each CDR3 protein has one entry. The sample carries 530,000 or so distinct CDR3 sequences, about 25% recorded once. The material sequenced was CD4+ T cells sorted from PBMCs, taken around 5 days after vaccination. The receptor set was obtained from a man aged 45-60 years who received an inactivated influenza vaccine. The conserved cysteine and the conserved F or W are not part of the CDR3 here. D genes are given only for firm matches. Clone size is stated in some rows and not others, as once, few, many or a class when expanded.

abundance | d_gene | j_gene | v_gene | CDR3aa
few | TRBD2 | TRBJ2-3 | TRBV7-2 | ASNVRGFTDTQY
NA | NA | TRBJ2-1 | TRBV20-1 | SASPPGVSGGNEQF
few | TRBD2 | TRBJ2-2 | TRBV12-3/TRBV12-4 | ASKSLAGGSGELF
NA | TRBD1 | TRBJ1-1 | TRBV12-3/TRBV12-4 | ASSLVRGHAF
NA | NA | TRBJ2-1 | TRBV12-3/TRBV12-4 | ASGMWENNEQF
NA | NA | TRBJ2-7 | TRBV20-1 | SANSGTGLDEQY
NA | TRBD2 | TRBJ2-5 | TRBV20-1 | SAIHWTSGRKETQY
NA | NA | TRBJ1-1 | TRBV29-1 | SVTREVGTEAF
NA | NA | TRBJ2-2 | TRBV6-2/TRBV6-3 | DSRPPGSTGELF
NA | TRBD2 | TRBJ2-5 | TRBV7-9 | ASSLGGGGSEETQY
NA | NA | TRBJ2-3 | TRBV7-2 | ASSLEVGVTDTQY
few | NA | TRBJ1-2 | TRBV28 | ASRPRDQGYT
NA | NA | TRBJ1-1 | TRBV11-3 | ASSLDGKNTEAF
NA | NA | TRBJ2-7 | TRBV5-1 | ASSLVRSLTGPYEQY
few | TRBD2 | TRBJ2-5 | TRBV6-1 | ASSGGRDETQY
NA | NA | TRBJ2-4 | TRBV20-1 | SARQVLAKNIQY
NA | NA | TRBJ2-7 | TRBV28 | ASKLAAGREQY
few | NA | TRBJ1-1 | TRBV7-2 | ASSLGPGREEAF